This TCR beta chain is drawn from a study of blood T cells in healthy people across ages. This CDR3 has 13 residues. The germline V gene has CDR1 SGHTA and CDR2 FQGNSA. Study conclusions and caveats: Expanded clonotype changes were possibly confounded by unknown donor CMV status. Versus aged donors, long-lived donors had higher diversity and more naive CD4+ cells.

The second PCR ran about 7 to 12 cycles with a sample-barcoded 5' primer and J-beta primers. TCRdb re-called the 5' RACE reads through MiXCR, storing one row per CDR3 protein. The sample records around 870,000 distinct CDR3 sequences, under 30% being singletons. With regard to this clonotype: Its antigen is unknown. This may be a read error: a much more frequent sequence differs by one nucleotide.

The chain uses TRBV7-2 and TRBJ2-1; the D call may be TRBD1 or TRBD2 (6 bases each). The sample consisted of blood. The TCR was taken from a woman aged 80 or over in good health. This chain's CDR3 is CASGLQGGDEQFF. CDR3 nucleotide sequence: TGTGCCAGCGGCTTACAGGGAGGAGATGAGCAGTTCTTC.